Following are 6 T cell receptor beta chains from one sample sequenced in a study of T cells in tuberculosis. Assay used: immunoSEQ multiplex PCR; TCRdb lists only in-frame clones, some missing. The sample yields under 40,000 clones, 94% seen once. What was sequenced was PBMCs. Receptors were obtained from a donor between 10 and 35 years old with latent tuberculosis or without tuberculosis infection.

The rearrangement links TRBV5-1 to TRBJ2-5; 12 bases line up with TRBD1. Germline-derived CDR1 and CDR2 are SGHRS and YFSETQ. This CDR3 comprises 18 residues. V was pared by 4 bases and J by 2 bases, with 12 bases of the junction left unmatched. The CDR3 DNA reads as TGCGCCAGCAGCATCGGGACAGGGGGCCCTTGGGAGCAAGAGACCCAGTACTTC. Translating it yields CASSIGTGGPWEQETQYF. Full variable domain (missing parts from reference TRBV5-1 and TRBJ2-5): KAGVTQTPRYLIKTRGQQVTLSCSPISGHRSVSWYQQTPGQGLQFLFEYFSETQRNKGNFPGRFSGRQFSNSRSEMNVSTLELGDSALYLCASSIGTGGPWEQETQYFGPGTRLLVL.

The chain is built from TRBV9 and TRBJ1-2; TRBD1 aligns across 8 bases. The CDR3 has 14 amino acids. V dropped 3 bases and J dropped 7; count of bases not matched to a gene: 8. Germline V gives CDR1 SGDLS, CDR2 YYNGEE. CDR3 amino acids: CASSAGQGWGGYTF. CDR3 DNA: TGTGCCAGCAGCGCAGGACAGGGTTGGGGTGGCTACACCTTC.

CDR3 in DNA: TGTGCCAGTAGTATGTGGGAGACTAGCCTGGAGGGGGAAGGGAGAGAGACCCAGTACTTC. Translating it yields CASSMWETSLEGEGRETQYF. The chain recombines TRBV19 with TRBJ2-5, with TRBD2 as a possible D gene (7 bases). Germline values: CDR1 LNHDA, CDR2 SQIVND (reference sequence). V was trimmed by 3 bases and J by 4 bases, leaving 30 bases between them. The CDR3 is 20 residues long.

The V gene is TRBV4-1, the J gene TRBJ2-2; TRBD2 matches 14 bases. The CDR3 is 17 residues long. Unmatched junction bases numbered 3, after V lost 2 bases and J lost 4 bases. Germline lookup yields CDR1 MGHRA and CDR2 YSYEKL. CDR3 nucleotide sequence: TGCGCCAGCAGCCAACGACTAGCGGGAGGGACCACCGGGGAGCTGTTTTTT. This sequence encodes CASSQRLAGGTTGELFF.

J is TRBJ2-3 and V is TRBV5-1; the D is unclear. This CDR3 region has 14 residues. The ends were cut back, 5 bases at V and 0 bases at J, with 10 bases in the middle. Germline-derived CDR1 and CDR2 are SGHRS and YFSETQ. CDR3 nucleotides: TGCGCCAGCAGTGGGCAGAGCAGCACAGATACGCAGTATTTT. The encoded protein is CASSGQSSTDTQYF. Complete variable domain (other parts from reference TRBV5-1 and TRBJ2-3): KAGVTQTPRYLIKTRGQQVTLSCSPISGHRSVSWYQQTPGQGLQFLFEYFSETQRNKGNFPGRFSGRQFSNSRSEMNVSTLELGDSALYLCASSGQSSTDTQYFGPGTRLTVL.

The rearrangement links TRBV25-1 to TRBJ1-1; D is uncertain. This CDR3 region has 15 residues. The germline V gene has CDR1 MGHDK and CDR2 SYGVNS. V was clipped by 4 bases and J by 3 bases, with 15 bases between them. CDR3 sequence (DNA): TGTGCCAGCAGTGGGCCCCCGGGGTTATACACTGAAGCTTTCTTT. Translated: CASSGPPGLYTEAFF.